Each of the 29 T cell receptor beta chains below was sequenced from the same sample in a study of response to subunit inactivated influenza vaccine. TCRdb re-analysed the RT-PCR reads in MiXCR, keeping a single row per CDR3 protein. The data hold more than 200,000 distinct CDR3 sequences, with 12% observed a single time. The sequencing used non-naive T cells sorted from PBMCs, collected around 14 days before vaccination. The source of these receptors is a man between 50 and 59 years old who received an inactivated influenza vaccine.

This clonotype was detected ten times or more. The V gene is TRBV11-3, the J gene TRBJ2-1; 14 nucleotides align to TRBD2. The V gene end was trimmed by 4 bases and the J gene end by 8 bases; junction bases not matched to a gene: 7. The CDR3 is made up of 16 amino acids. Germline V gives CDR1 SGHNT, CDR2 YENEEA. DNA of the CDR3: TGTGCCAGCAGCTATACCGGGACTAGCGGGAGTGATGAGCAGTTCTTC. Its translation: CASSYTGTSGSDEQFF. Combining the CDR3 with reference TRBV11-3 and TRBJ2-1 gives the whole variable domain EAGVVQSPRYKIIEKKQPVAFWCNPISGHNTLYWYLQNLGQGPELLIRYENEEAVDDSQLPKDRFSAERLKGVDSTLKIQPAELGDSAVYLCASSYTGTSGSDEQFFGPGTRLTVL.

V usage is TRBV3-1 and J usage is TRBJ2-6; D is unresolved. The CDR3 extends over 14 amino acids. V gave up 6 bases and J gave up 4 bases, with 10 bases separating them. Germline loops: CDR1 LGHDT, CDR2 YNNKEL (reference sequence). The CDR3: CASSSSGGANVLTF. CDR3 coding DNA: TGTGCCAGCAGTTCTAGTGGGGGGGCCAACGTCCTGACTTTC.

This clonotype was observed a few times. The V and J genes are TRBV11-2 and TRBJ2-1, with 11 nucleotides matching TRBD2. Germline CDR1 and CDR2: SGHAT and FQNNGV. The CDR3 totals 15 residues. The trim removed 3 bases at V and 7 bases at J, leaving 5 bases unmatched. This CDR3 is CASSLVAGGRNEQFF. In DNA, the CDR3 is TGTGCCAGCAGCTTGGTAGCGGGGGGGCGAAATGAGCAGTTCTTC.

This clonotype was seen ten or more times. The rearrangement uses TRBV7-8 and TRBJ1-4; no clear D. Trimming took off 5 bases at V and 8 bases at J, with 9 bases between the two ends. Germline-derived CDR1 and CDR2 are SGHVS and FQNEAQ. The CDR3 spans 12 residues. CDR3 in DNA: TGTGCCAGCAGCCCTCTAGTGGAAAAACTGTTTTTT. Protein: CASSPLVEKLFF.

In this sample, this clonotype turned up a few times. The V call is TRBV15, the J call TRBJ1-4; 9 nucleotides match TRBD1. Germline CDR1 LNHNV, CDR2 YYDKDF (reference sequence). Trimming took 4 bases from V and 8 from J; bases not matched to a gene: 5. The CDR3 runs to 14 residues. The CDR3 is CATSKQGAREKLFF. CDR3 nucleotide sequence: TGTGCCACCAGCAAACAGGGGGCGCGAGAAAAACTGTTTTTT.

This chain joins TRBV12-3 or TRBV12-4 and TRBJ2-1; a weak D match, TRBD2 (7 bases). With 1 base removed from V and 8 bases from J, the gap between germline ends came to 15 bases. CDR3 size: 15 residues. CDR3 protein: CASSLGAWGGDEQFF. CDR3 DNA sequence: TGTGCCAGCAGTTTAGGGGCGTGGGGGGGCGATGAGCAGTTCTTC.

The V and J genes are TRBV4-2 and TRBJ2-3; 13 nucleotides align to TRBD2. In germline, CDR1 is LGHNA, CDR2 YNFKEQ. Trimming removed 3 bases from V and 8 bases from J; junction bases left unmatched: 5. This CDR3 is 15 amino acids long. CDR3 region: CASSQTGTSGITQYF. In nucleotides, the CDR3 is TGTGCCAGCAGCCAGACCGGGACTAGCGGGATTACGCAGTATTTT.

In this sample, this clonotype turned up many times. The V call is TRBV6-2 or TRBV6-3, the J call TRBJ1-1; 7 bases are a match to TRBD1. The V gene's germline CDR1 is MNHEY and CDR2 SVGEGT. The CDR3 is 16 amino acids. Germline trimming cut 4 bases from V and 2 bases from J; bases unmatched to any gene: 10. The CDR3 region has the DNA TGTGCCAGCAGTTCTCCACCCCCAGGGGGTAACACTGAAGCTTTCTTT. Translation: CASSSPPPGGNTEAFF.

This clonotype was detected many times. The genes are TRBV9 and TRBJ2-3; a weak D match, TRBD2 (6 bases). This CDR3 has 16 amino acids. Trimming left V 3 bases short and J 6 bases short, with 20 bases between. The germline gives CDR1 SGDLS, CDR2 YYNGEE. CDR3 in amino acids: CASSAVVGDSRDTQYF. The CDR3, as DNA: TGTGCCAGCAGCGCCGTCGTTGGGGACTCGAGGGATACGCAGTATTTT.

This clonotype was observed a few times. The chain combines TRBV20-1 with TRBJ1-5; 7 positions match TRBD1. CDR1 is DFQATT, CDR2 SNEGSKA, per germline (reference sequence). This CDR3 is 17 amino acids long. Unmatched junction bases numbered 13, after V lost 0 bases and J lost 5 bases. DNA for the CDR3: TGCAGTGCTAGAGATGGGAGCGGAAGACAGGGCCATCAGCCCCAGCATTTT. It yields the protein CSARDGSGRQGHQPQHF.

This clonotype appeared many times. This rearrangement joins TRBV6-5 to TRBJ2-1; D is unclear. This CDR3 spans 15 amino acids. CDR1 and CDR2 from the germline V gene are MNHEY and SVGAGI. V was pared by 4 bases and J by 1 base, with 11 bases between. CDR3 region: CASSSGPRSYNEQFF. In nucleotides, the CDR3 is TGTGCCAGCAGTTCGGGCCCAAGGTCCTACAATGAGCAGTTCTTC.

V gene TRBV5-1 combines with J gene TRBJ1-2, with 7 bases matching TRBD1. After removal of 3 bases from V and 2 bases from J, the junction contained 7 bases not matched to a gene. The CDR3 covers 15 residues. Germline CDR1 and CDR2: SGHRS and YFSETQ. The CDR3 protein is CASSSGQDRNYGYTF. The DNA of the CDR3 is TGCGCCAGCAGCTCAGGACAGGATAGAAACTATGGCTACACCTTC.

The chain joins TRBV3-1 to TRBJ2-7, with 9 bases that match TRBD1. Germline CDR1 reads LGHDT; CDR2 reads YNNKEL (reference sequence). The CDR3 is made up of 15 amino acids. V was pared by 8 bases and J by 6 bases, with 14 bases of the junction left unmatched. CDR3 in DNA: TGTGCCAGCTCCGATATACGGACAGGGGCACGCGAGCAGTACTTC. As protein: CASSDIRTGAREQYF.

The sample holds many counts of this clonotype. V usage is TRBV7-8 and J usage is TRBJ2-7; 10 bases match TRBD1. CDR1 is SGHVS and CDR2 is FQNEAQ in the germline V gene. The CDR3 extends over 15 amino acids. V shed 5 bases and J 2 bases; nucleotides not matched to a gene: 6. CDR3 protein: CASSPRTGGPYEQYF. CDR3 nucleotides: TGTGCCAGCAGCCCCCGGACAGGGGGTCCCTACGAGCAGTACTTC.

This clonotype was found a few times. The CDR3 DNA is TGCAGCGTAGCTGGGACAGCCAGCTCCTACGAGCAGTACTTC. It encodes CSVAGTASSYEQYF. The V call is TRBV29-1, the J call TRBJ2-7; 7 nucleotides line up with TRBD1. The CDR3 has 14 residues. From germline, CDR1 is SQVTM and CDR2 ANQGSEA. After removal of 6 bases from V and 0 bases from J, the junction contained 8 bases not matched to a gene.

The chain joins TRBV3-1 to TRBJ2-2; D is possibly TRBD2 (5 bases). V lost 4 bases and J 8 bases, leaving 14 bases between the germline ends. CDR3 length equals 14 residues. Germline assignment: CDR1 LGHDT and CDR2 YNNKEL (reference sequence). CDR3 nucleotides: TGTGCCAGCAGCCCCGGAGGATTCAATGGGGAGCTGTTTTTT. As protein: CASSPGGFNGELFF. Variable domain in full (rest from reference TRBV3-1 and TRBJ2-2): DTAVSQTPKYLVTQMGNDKSIKCEQNLGHDTMYWYKQDSKKFLKIMFSYNNKELIINETVPNRFSPKSPDKAHLNLHINSLELGDSAVYFCASSPGGFNGELFFGEGSRLTVL.

J is TRBJ2-3 and V is TRBV9; 8 bases match TRBD1. The CDR3 runs 15 residues. With 3 bases clipped from V and 2 bases from J, the junction kept 5 bases outside the gene matches. CDR1 and CDR2 from the germline V gene are SGDLS and YYNGEE. CDR3 DNA: TGTGCCAGCAGCGCGGACAGGGTAACCACAGATACGCAGTATTTT. It is translated as CASSADRVTTDTQYF.

This clonotype was observed at least ten times. The V gene is TRBV7-2, the J gene TRBJ2-2; 8 nucleotides align to TRBD1. V gave up 2 bases and J gave up 1 base; unmatched junction bases: 6. The CDR3 contains 17 residues. Germline values: CDR1 SGHTA, CDR2 FQGNSA. The CDR3 bases are TGTGCCAGCAGCTTACGGAGGACAGGGATGAACACCGGGGAGCTGTTTTTT. Its protein is CASSLRRTGMNTGELFF.

This clonotype was seen only a few times. The rearrangement uses TRBV20-1 and TRBJ2-3; 7 bases fit TRBD2. The V segment lost 3 bases and the J segment 6 bases; nucleotides outside the gene matches: 9. The CDR3 covers 14 residues. The germline V gene has CDR1 DFQATT and CDR2 SNEGSKA (reference sequence). CDR3 bases: TGCAGTGCTAGGCATCCGGGAGGCGGGGATACGCAGTATTTT. Its translation: CSARHPGGGDTQYF.

This clonotype was counted between two and nine times. The gene calls are TRBV5-1 and TRBJ2-1, with unresolved D. Germline CDR1 reads SGHRS; CDR2 reads YFSETQ. Trimming cost V 0 bases and J 5 bases, with 9 bases left between them. There are 14 residues in the CDR3. This CDR3 is CASSLDRSNNEQFF. The CDR3 DNA follows: TGCGCCAGCAGCTTGGACAGATCTAACAATGAGCAGTTCTTC.

The genes are TRBV20-1 and TRBJ2-7; D perhaps matches TRBD2 (5 bases). The CDR3 covers 12 residues. V lost 4 bases to trimming and J lost 4 bases, with 11 bases between them. Germline loops: CDR1 DFQATT, CDR2 SNEGSKA (reference sequence). CDR3 amino acids: CSANKLVYEQYF. CDR3 in DNA: TGCAGTGCTAACAAACTAGTTTACGAGCAGTACTTC.

The chain recombines TRBV4-1 with TRBJ1-2, with 9 bases identical to TRBD1. Trimming cost V 1 base and J 6 bases; bases outside gene matches: 9. Per the germline V gene, CDR1 is MGHRA and CDR2 is YSYEKL. The CDR3 contains 16 residues. The CDR3 protein is CASSQGDRVLTNGYTF. In DNA form, the CDR3 reads TGCGCCAGCAGCCAAGGGGACAGGGTATTAACTAATGGCTACACCTTC.

The sample holds a few counts of this clonotype. J is TRBJ2-7 and V is TRBV7-9; the D call may be TRBD1 or TRBD2 (5 bases each). The CDR3 is 16 amino acids. Germline V lookup: CDR1 SEHNR, CDR2 FQNEAQ (reference sequence). Trimming cost V 2 bases and J 5 bases, with 19 bases left between them. The CDR3 nucleotides are TGTGCCAGCAGCTTATTGGGGACGGCCGACCCCCACGAGCAGTACTTC. It yields the protein CASSLLGTADPHEQYF.

This clonotype was detected once. V gene TRBV28 combines with J gene TRBJ1-1; the D is unclear. The V gene's germline CDR1 is MDHEN and CDR2 SYDVKM. This CDR3 region has 14 residues. V was shortened by 2 bases and J by 4 bases, with 11 bases between the two germline ends. CDR3 DNA sequence: TGTGCCAGCAGTTTAAGAGGGTTAATCACTGAAGCTTTCTTT. Protein: CASSLRGLITEAFF. Looking up the rest from reference TRBV28 and TRBJ1-1 gives the full variable domain: DVKVTQSSRYLVKRTGEKVFLECVQDMDHENMFWYRQDPGLGLRLIYFSYDVKMKEKGDIPEGYSVSREKKERFSLILESASTNQTSMYLCASSLRGLITEAFFGQGTRLTVV.

This clonotype was seen many times. The rearrangement joins TRBV5-1 to TRBJ2-3; TRBD2 aligns across 7 bases. With V trimmed by 4 bases and J by 2 bases, 10 bases remained unmatched. Germline V gene sequence: CDR1 SGHRS, CDR2 YFSETQ. The CDR3 consists of 16 residues. The CDR3 DNA follows: TGCGCCAGCAGCCCTACGGCGGGGGAGTACACAGATACGCAGTATTTT. It is translated as CASSPTAGEYTDTQYF.

This clonotype was counted a few times. The gene calls are TRBV6-4 and TRBJ2-2; D may be TRBD2 (6 bases). Trimming cost V 6 bases and J 6 bases, with 17 bases left between them. The length of the CDR3 is 15 residues. Germline-derived CDR1 and CDR2 are MRHNA and SNTAGT. CDR3 in DNA: TGTGCCAGCAGCGCGGGGAAGGGTCGGCCCGGGGAGCTGTTTTTT. Its protein is CASSAGKGRPGELFF.

The chain carries TRBV20-1 and TRBJ1-1, with D perhaps matching TRBD1 (6 bases). Trimming left V 3 bases short and J 5 bases short, with 13 bases between. CDR1 and CDR2 (germline): DFQATT, SNEGSKA (reference sequence). The CDR3 is 13 residues long. CDR3 in DNA: TGCAGTGCTAGTCGGGGGCGAGGTACTGAAGCTTTCTTT. Encoded protein: CSASRGRGTEAFF.

This clonotype has just a few counts. The chain recombines TRBV7-8 with TRBJ1-6, with 7 bases that match TRBD1. The CDR3 runs to 14 residues. V shed 5 bases, J shed 4 bases, and the junction held 2 bases outside the gene matches. Germline values: CDR1 SGHVS, CDR2 FQNEAQ. CDR3 region: CASSTGQYNSPLHF. In nucleotides, the CDR3 is TGTGCCAGCAGCACGGGACAGTATAATTCACCCCTCCACTTT.

In this sample, this clonotype turned up a few times. The chain carries TRBV29-1 and TRBJ2-1, with 7 bases matching TRBD2. Trimming at V came to 7 bases and at J to 6 bases, leaving 15 bases not matched to a gene. The CDR3 runs to 15 residues. Looked up from germline, CDR1 is SQVTM and CDR2 is ANQGSEA. Here the CDR3 DNA reads TGCAGCGCCGACCCTGGGGGGGTTTGGGTCAATGAGCAGTTCTTC. As protein: CSADPGGVWVNEQFF.